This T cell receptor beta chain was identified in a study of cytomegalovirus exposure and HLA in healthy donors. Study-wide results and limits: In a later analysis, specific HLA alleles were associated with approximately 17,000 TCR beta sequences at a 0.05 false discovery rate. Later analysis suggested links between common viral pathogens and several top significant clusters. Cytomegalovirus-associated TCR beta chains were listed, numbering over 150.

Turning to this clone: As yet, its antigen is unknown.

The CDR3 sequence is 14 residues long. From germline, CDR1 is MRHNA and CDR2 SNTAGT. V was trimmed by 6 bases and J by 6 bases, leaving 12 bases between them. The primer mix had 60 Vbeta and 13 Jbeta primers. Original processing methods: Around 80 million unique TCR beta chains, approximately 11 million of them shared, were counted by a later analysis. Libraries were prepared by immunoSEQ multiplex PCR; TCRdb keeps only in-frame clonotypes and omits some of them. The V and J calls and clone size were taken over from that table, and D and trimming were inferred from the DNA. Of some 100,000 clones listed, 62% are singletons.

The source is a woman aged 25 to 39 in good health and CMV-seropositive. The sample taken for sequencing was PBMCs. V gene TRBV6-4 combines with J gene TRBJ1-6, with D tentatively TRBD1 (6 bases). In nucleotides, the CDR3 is TGTGCCAGCAGGGGGGCAGAATCTAATTCACCCCTCCACTTT. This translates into CASRGAESNSPLHF.